This TCR beta chain originates from a study of blood T cell repertoires in COVID-19. With V trimmed by 3 bases and J by 5 bases, 9 bases remained unmatched. This CDR3 region has 17 residues. The V gene's germline CDR1 is SGHNT and CDR2 YENEEA. Generated by immunoSEQ multiplex PCR, the TCRdb table keeps only in-frame clones and is missing some. Among tens of thousands of clones listed, approximately 86% were seen once. The chain couples TRBV11-3 to TRBJ2-2; 10 bases are a match to TRBD1. The sequenced sample consisted of peripheral blood. This clonotype was sampled from a human donor in a cohort sampled during active COVID-19. CDR3 sequence reads: CASSFLRGTGATGELFF. The CDR3 DNA reads as TGTGCCAGCAGCTTTCTTAGAGGGACAGGGGCAACCGGGGAGCTGTTTTTT. The variable domain in full, completed from reference TRBV11-3 and TRBJ2-2, reads EAGVVQSPRYKIIEKKQPVAFWCNPISGHNTLYWYLQNLGQGPELLIRYENEEAVDDSQLPKDRFSAERLKGVDSTLKIQPAELGDSAVYLCASSFLRGTGATGELFFGEGSRLTVL.